Listed here are 9 T cell receptor beta chains from one sample, sequenced in a study of OX40 agonist ivuxolimab in advanced cancers. Some clones are missing from TCRdb's copy, which holds only in-frame ones; the method was immunoSEQ multiplex PCR. The data show around 70,000 clones, approximately 78% seen once. The source material was CD4+ or CD8+ T cells sorted from blood, sampled in a trial of the OX40 agonist ivuxolimab. The source is an adult with an advanced solid tumor such as melanoma, head and neck, liver or kidney cancer.

The chain couples TRBV18 to TRBJ2-7, with 8 nucleotides matching TRBD2. V shed 3 bases, J shed 7 bases, and the junction held 8 bases outside the gene matches. The CDR3 totals 14 residues. CDR1 KGHSH and CDR2 LQKENI come from the germline V gene. The CDR3: CASSPRREEREQYF. DNA for the CDR3: TGTGCCAGCTCACCGCGGCGGGAGGAACGGGAGCAGTACTTC.

The chain is built from TRBV2 and TRBJ1-1, with D tentatively TRBD1 (6 bases). The CDR3 consists of 14 residues. Germline V gene lookup returns CDR1 SNHLY and CDR2 FYNNEI. V lost 8 bases and J 6 bases, leaving 19 bases between the germline ends. CDR3: CASDRGGVTSEAFF. For the CDR3, the DNA is TGTGCCAGCGATAGGGGGGGGGTAACCTCTGAAGCTTTCTTT. Based on the CDR3 plus reference TRBV2 and TRBJ1-1, the full variable domain is EPEVTQTPSHQVTQMGQEVILRCVPISNHLYFYWYRQILGQKVEFLVSFYNNEISEKSEIFDDQFSVERPDGSNFTLKIRSTKLEDSAMYFCASDRGGVTSEAFFGQGTRLTVV.

A few counts support this clone. V is TRBV6-5 and J is TRBJ2-7, with 8 bases matching TRBD1. CDR1 and CDR2 from the germline V gene are MNHEY and SVGAGI. CDR3 size: 11 residues. V shed 10 bases and J 6 bases; nucleotides not matched to a gene: 5. The CDR3 is CATRQGSEQYF. CDR3 in DNA: TGTGCCACCCGACAGGGGTCCGAGCAGTACTTC.

For the CDR3, the DNA is TGCGCCAGCAGCGTGGGAAGAGATACGCAGTATTTT. This translates into CASSVGRDTQYF. The chain combines TRBV5-1 with TRBJ2-3; no clear D gene. Germline V CDR1 and CDR2: SGHRS, YFSETQ. This CDR3 contains 12 residues. Trimming took off 4 bases at V and 5 bases at J, with 8 bases between the two ends.

The table lists this clone with a count of one. The chain combines TRBV27 with TRBJ1-5; the D gene is possibly TRBD1 (6 bases). The CDR3 is 14 amino acids. Trimming left V 3 bases short and J 7 bases short, with 13 bases between. Germline V gene data show CDR1 as MNHEY and CDR2 as SMNVEV (reference sequence). DNA of the CDR3: TGTGCCAGCAGTTTCCAGGGGTTTCGGCAGCCCCAGCATTTT. It translates to CASSFQGFRQPQHF.

The chain links TRBV5-4 to TRBJ2-2; a weak D match, TRBD1 (5 bases). The length of the CDR3 is 14 residues. Germline lookup yields CDR1 SGHNT and CDR2 YYREEE (reference sequence). V was cut by 1 base and J by 7 bases, with 11 bases left in between. CDR3 protein: CASSLLQGGGELFF. CDR3 coding DNA: TGTGCCAGCAGCTTGCTGCAGGGCGGCGGGGAGCTGTTTTTT.

The chain uses TRBV4-1 and TRBJ2-5; 12 positions match TRBD2. Trimming at V came to 0 bases and at J to 5 bases, leaving 1 base not matched to a gene. CDR3 size: 15 residues. CDR1 is MGHRA and CDR2 is YSYEKL in the germline V gene. In DNA, the CDR3 is TGCGCCAGCAGCCAAGACGGACTAGCGGGGGAGACCCAGTACTTC. Translated, it gives CASSQDGLAGETQYF.

The chain combines TRBV28 with TRBJ2-5; perhaps TRBD2 as D (7 bases). The germline V gene has CDR1 MDHEN and CDR2 SYDVKM. V was shortened by 6 bases and J by 2 bases, with 13 bases between the two germline ends. CDR3 length: 14 amino acids. The CDR3 loop reads CASSSGGTQETQYF. DNA for the CDR3: TGTGCCAGCAGCTCGGGGGGCACACAAGAGACCCAGTACTTC. The entire variable domain, with the rest obtained from reference TRBV28 and TRBJ2-5, is as follows: DVKVTQSSRYLVKRTGEKVFLECVQDMDHENMFWYRQDPGLGLRLIYFSYDVKMKEKGDIPEGYSVSREKKERFSLILESASTNQTSMYLCASSSGGTQETQYFGPGTRLLVL.

Details on this clone: An end of the junction does not agree with germline; a read error may underlie this. Different DNA sequences within this sample yield the same CDR3. V and J are TRBV7-9 and TRBJ1-6; no reliable D call. The CDR3 spans 13 residues. Looked up from germline, CDR1 is SEHNR and CDR2 is FQNEAQ (reference sequence). The CDR3 reads CASSLAENSPLHF. The DNA of the CDR3 is TGTGCCAGCAGCCTAGCGGAAAATTCACCCCTCCACTTT.